A selection of T cell receptor beta chains follows, all from one sample in a study of cytomegalovirus exposure and HLA in healthy donors. Data came from immunoSEQ multiplex PCR; TCRdb stores just in-frame clones and leaves some out. Here the sample spans 76,000 or so clones, 90% to 95% being singletons. Input material: PBMCs. The receptor set was obtained from a woman aged 18-35 years in good health and CMV-seronegative. Each CDR3 is given with its conserved first and last residue. A D gene is named only where the DNA matches it firmly.

j_gene,v_gene,d_gene,CDR3aa,CDR3nt
TRBJ1-1,TRBV2,NA,CASSVDQNTEAFF,TGTGCCAGCAGTGTAGATCAAAACACTGAAGCTTTCTTT
TRBJ2-1,TRBV5-6,NA,CASSGGTESYNEQFF,TGTGCCAGCAGCGGCGGGACAGAGTCCTACAATGAGCAGTTCTTC
TRBJ2-7,TRBV6-1,TRBD2,CASSPPTSRGEQYF,TGTGCCAGCAGTCCCCCGACTAGCAGAGGCGAGCAGTACTTC
TRBJ1-3,TRBV11-2,TRBD1,CASANRQGRNTIYF,TGTGCCAGCGCAAACCGACAGGGTAGAAACACCATATATTTT
TRBJ2-2,TRBV2,TRBD2,CASSGTGLNTGELFF,TGTGCCAGCAGTGGCACGGGACTAAACACCGGGGAGCTGTTTTTT
TRBJ1-1,TRBV6-5,NA,CASRFQGAEPEAFF,TGTGCCAGCAGATTCCAGGGCGCTGAGCCTGAAGCTTTCTTT
TRBJ2-3,TRBV9,NA,CASSLAFGQDTQYF,TGTGCCAGCAGCTTAGCGTTCGGACAAGATACGCAGTATTTT
TRBJ1-1,TRBV27,NA,CASKLTTGSAEAFF,TGTGCCAGTAAACTAACCACAGGGTCGGCTGAAGCTTTCTTT
TRBJ2-7,TRBV7-9,TRBD2,CASSWGGLAGVVNEQYF,TGTGCCAGCAGCTGGGGGGGACTAGCGGGAGTCGTCAACGAGCAGTACTTC
TRBJ1-1,TRBV6-6,TRBD1,CASSWGTGVRNTEAFF,TGTGCCAGCAGTTGGGGGACAGGGGTAAGGAACACTGAAGCTTTCTTT